This T cell receptor beta chain was found in a study of Ad26.COV2.S vaccination and SARS-CoV-2 variants. As for the study in general: Ad26.COV2.S given intramuscularly, once or twice 56 days apart. Whole-study findings and limits: Among vaccine recipients, spike-specific TCR breadth exceeded that of placebo recipients.

The treatment: 15 to 20 received Ad26.COV2.S at low or high dose, single or two shots; several received placebo; per-sample allocation not given. Following the first vaccine or placebo injection, samples were taken on day 63. The shot given was an Ad26 vector that makes Wuhan-strain SARS-CoV-2 spike. V dropped 3 bases and J dropped 0; count of bases not matched to a gene: 4. The germline gives CDR1 SGDLS, CDR2 YYNGEE. The CDR3 length is 16 residues. Clones were sequenced by immunoSEQ multiplex PCR, and TCRdb holds only the in-frame ones, with some missing. Found here are about 220,000 clones, roughly 90% of them singletons; the top ten hold approximately 11%. Turning to this clone: What it binds is unknown.

This sample comprised peripheral blood, obtained in a trial of Ad26.COV2.S vaccine versus placebo. The chain employs TRBV9 and TRBJ2-3, with 10 bases lining up with TRBD1. This receptor was taken from a person between 18 and 65 years old who received the Ad26.COV2.S COVID-19 vaccine or a placebo. The CDR3 here is CASSARQGASTDTQYF. CDR3 in DNA: TGTGCCAGCAGCGCGCGACAGGGGGCAAGCACAGATACGCAGTATTTT.